This TCR beta chain was sequenced during a study of cytomegalovirus exposure and HLA in healthy donors. The CDR3 sequence is 13 residues long. Trimming left V 5 bases short and J 4 bases short, with 11 bases between. Germline V gene data show CDR1 as LNHDA and CDR2 as SQIVND (reference sequence). Findings and limits, study-wide: Reports credit the classifier with highly specific, highly sensitive diagnosis of cytomegalovirus status. A later analysis appeared to link common viral pathogens to several of the most significant clusters.

Details on this clone: Its antigen is undetermined.

Amplification used 60 Vbeta primers and 13 Jbeta primers. Some clones are missing from TCRdb's copy, which holds only in-frame ones; the method was immunoSEQ multiplex PCR. The data contain 150,000 to 200,000 clones, around 86% of them singletons. This receptor was taken from a woman aged 18-30 years in good health and CMV-seronegative. The sample consisted of PBMCs. V and J are TRBV19 and TRBJ1-2; tentative D call: TRBD1 (6 bases). CDR3 residues: CASSRTQGYGYTF. The DNA for the CDR3 is TGTGCCAGTAGTCGGACACAGGGCTATGGCTACACCTTC.